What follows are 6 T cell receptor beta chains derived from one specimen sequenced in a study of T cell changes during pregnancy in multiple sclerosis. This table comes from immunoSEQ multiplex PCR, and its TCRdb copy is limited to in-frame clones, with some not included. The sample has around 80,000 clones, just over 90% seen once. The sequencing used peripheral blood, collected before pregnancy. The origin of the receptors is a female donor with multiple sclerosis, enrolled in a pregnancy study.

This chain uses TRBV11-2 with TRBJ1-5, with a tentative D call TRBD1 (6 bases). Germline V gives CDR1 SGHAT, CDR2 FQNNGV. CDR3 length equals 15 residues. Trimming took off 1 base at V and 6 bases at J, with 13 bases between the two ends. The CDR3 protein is CASSLVAGGGQPQHF. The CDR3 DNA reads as TGTGCCAGCAGCTTAGTGGCGGGGGGCGGTCAGCCCCAGCATTTT.

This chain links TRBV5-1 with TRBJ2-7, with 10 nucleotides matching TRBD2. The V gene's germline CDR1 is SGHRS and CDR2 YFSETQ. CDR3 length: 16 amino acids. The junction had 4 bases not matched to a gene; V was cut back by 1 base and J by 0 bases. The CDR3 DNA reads TGCGCCAGCAGCTTGACTCTAGCGGGGGCCTCCTACGAGCAGTACTTC. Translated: CASSLTLAGASYEQYF. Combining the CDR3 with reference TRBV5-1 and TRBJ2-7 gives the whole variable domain KAGVTQTPRYLIKTRGQQVTLSCSPISGHRSVSWYQQTPGQGLQFLFEYFSETQRNKGNFPGRFSGRQFSNSRSEMNVSTLELGDSALYLCASSLTLAGASYEQYFGPGTRLTVT.

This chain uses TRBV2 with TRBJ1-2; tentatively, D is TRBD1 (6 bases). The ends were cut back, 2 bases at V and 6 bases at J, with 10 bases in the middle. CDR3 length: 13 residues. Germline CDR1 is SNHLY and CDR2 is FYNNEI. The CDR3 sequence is CASSENRDHGYTF. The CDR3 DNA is TGTGCCAGCAGTGAAAACAGGGACCATGGCTACACCTTC.

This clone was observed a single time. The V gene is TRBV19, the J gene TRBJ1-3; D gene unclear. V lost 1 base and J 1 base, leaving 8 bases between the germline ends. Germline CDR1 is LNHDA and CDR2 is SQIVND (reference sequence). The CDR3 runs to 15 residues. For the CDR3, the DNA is TGTGCCAGTAGTATAGGTGGCGGGTCTGGAAACACCATATATTTT. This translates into CASSIGGGSGNTIYF.

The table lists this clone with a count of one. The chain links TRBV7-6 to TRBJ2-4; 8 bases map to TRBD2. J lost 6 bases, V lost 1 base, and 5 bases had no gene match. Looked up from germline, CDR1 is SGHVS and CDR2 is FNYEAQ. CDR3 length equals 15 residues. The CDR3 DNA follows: TGTGCCAGCAGCTTAGGAGCGGGGGATGGAAACATTCAGTACTTC. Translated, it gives CASSLGAGDGNIQYF.

The CDR3 region has the DNA TGTGCCAGCAGCACCGGTTGGACAGGCTCCTACGAGCAGTACTTC. It is translated as CASSTGWTGSYEQYF. The chain uses TRBV13 and TRBJ2-7; 7 bases fit TRBD1. The CDR3 spans 15 residues. The V and J ends lost 5 bases and 0 bases, in that order; junction bases with no gene match: 7. CDR1 and CDR2 from the germline V gene are PRHDT and FYEKMQ (reference sequence).